This T cell receptor (beta chain) was identified during a study of spatial heterogeneity in lung cancer (dated by TCRdb to the late 2010s). Notes on the research overall: Beta-chain transcripts were consistently detected in greater numbers than alpha-chain transcripts, which likely reflected higher beta-chain transcript abundance. TCR repertoire features were related to nonsynonymous mutation counts determined by whole-exome sequencing of tumor tissue. Both alpha and beta chains were TCR-sequenced in samples taken at surgery, namely 220 tumor regions, roughly 64 matched nontumor lung samples and over 55 PBMC samples. The study quantitatively compared TCR alpha and beta repertoires across multiple tumor regions, matched nontumor lung and blood in non-small cell lung cancer. In the raw uncorrected reads, each unique combination of TCR and UMI appeared more than ten times on average.

This clonotype came up a few times. What antigen it recognizes has not been identified. Base qualities are not provided; no much larger clone lies one nucleotide away. V is pared back by 2 bases and J by 4 bases, with 5 bases lying between the germline termini. The CDR3, from cysteine to phenylalanine, totals 13 residues. The retained sequence is limited to the CDR3, 39 bases, with the frame set at the first base. The germline V gene sets CDR1 to MRHNA and CDR2 to SNTAGT. The time point label for this specimen denotes: sample taken at primary tumor resection. TCR sequencing used whole RNA extracted from tumor and nontumor lung tissue, or from cryopreserved PBMC samples, without cell sorting. The donors were fewer than 90 patients from the lung TRACERx cohort who had early-stage, untreated non-small cell lung cancer. Only patients with enough RNA available from two or more tumor regions were chosen for TCR sequencing.

Library preparation used 5' RACE. Sequenced on a NextSeq 500. To allow correction of PCR and sequencing errors, the TCR library protocol tagged every TCR cDNA molecule with a unique molecular identifier. On the study's bioinformatics: TCR identification, UMI-based error correction and CDR3 extraction were all carried out with Decombinator tools. Expanded TCRs were defined as those above a frequency of 2 per 1,000, corresponding to the top 1% of the tumor frequency distribution. Each repertoire was subsampled 100 times to 5,000 TCRs, after which Renyi diversity was computed with the R vegan package. To build CDR3 similarity networks, amino acid triplet string-kernel similarity was used, and CDR3s were connected when their pairwise similarity was above 0.82. The raw public reads went through TCRdb reprocessing: fastp at Q25, MiXCR clone calling, in-frame beta chains kept. All rows with the same CDR3 protein become a single entry with the most common DNA and genes. V and J calls and clone size were set by TCRdb, not the authors. Across this sample there are 60,000 to 80,000 distinct CDR3 sequences, with more than 10% seen only once. Approximately 7.2% of the sample is held by the ten biggest clonotypes.

What the study reported, not specific to this receptor: Ubiquitous expanded tumor TCRs were detected in blood more often at tumor resection than at routine follow-up. Additional single-cell paired TCR alpha and beta sequencing was considered necessary to confirm, at a functional level, the hypothesis that regional TCRs recognize regional mutations.

The source of this sequence is a male donor with early-stage non-small cell lung cancer. Source: PBMCs, taken at surgery. The chain employs TRBV6-4 and TRBJ2-2, with an unclear D gene assignment. The DNA reads TGTGCCAGCAGTGACCCGGCCACCGGGGAGCTGTTTTTT. The translation is CASSDPATGELFF.